The rows below give T cell receptor beta chains drawn from one sample of a study of cytomegalovirus exposure and HLA in healthy donors. The assay was immunoSEQ multiplex PCR, and TCRdb's table has in-frame clones only and misses some. Of a few hundred thousand clones listed, about four fifths are singletons. The sequenced sample was PBMCs. These receptors came from a man aged 25 to 45 in good health and CMV-seronegative. CDR3s include the opening cysteine and the closing phenylalanine or tryptophan. A D gene is named only where the DNA matches it firmly. Where a row states a size, it is once, few, many or the class of an expanded clone; other rows omit it.

clone_size	v_call	j_call	d_call	cdr3_aa	cdr3_nt
.	TRBV11-3	TRBJ1-4	TRBD1	CASALRDRDLRGEKLFF	TGTGCCAGCGCCCTCCGGGACAGGGACCTACGGGGTGAAAAACTGTTTTTT
once	TRBV27	TRBJ1-6	TRBD1	CASSRTGINSPLHF	TGTGCCAGCAGCAGGACAGGGATAAATTCACCCCTCCACTTT
.	TRBV27	TRBJ1-2	.	CATGSFYGYTF	TGTGCTACAGGGTCCTTTTATGGCTACACCTTC
.	TRBV9	TRBJ1-2	.	CASSVGHGLLDSNYGYTF	TGTGCCAGCAGCGTAGGACACGGACTATTGGACTCTAACTATGGCTACACCTTC
.	TRBV15	TRBJ1-2	.	CATSRDEAGAGGYTF	TGTGCCACCAGCAGAGATGAGGCAGGGGCTGGTGGCTACACCTTC
.	TRBV7-6	TRBJ2-3	.	CASSLESLDTQYF	TGTGCCAGCAGCTTAGAATCCCTCGATACGCAGTATTTT
few	TRBV5-6	TRBJ2-7	.	CASSPGSSYEQYF	TGTGCCAGCAGCCCCGGGTCCTCCTACGAGCAGTACTTC
.	TRBV6-5	TRBJ2-5	TRBD2	CASTERGTQYF	TGTGCCAGCACGGAGCGGGGGACCCAGTACTTC
.	TRBV2	TRBJ2-5	TRBD2	CASSSFLRLAGAEETQYF	TGTGCCAGCAGTTCTTTCTTACGACTAGCGGGGGCGGAAGAGACCCAGTACTTC
.	TRBV7-9	TRBJ1-6	.	CASSLKGVNSPLHF	TGTGCCAGCAGCTTAAAGGGGGTCAATTCACCCCTCCACTTT
once	TRBV7-8	TRBJ1-2	TRBD1	CASSLAQGGYGYTF	TGTGCCAGCAGCTTAGCGCAGGGGGGCTATGGCTACACCTTC
.	TRBV2	TRBJ2-7	.	CASSLVSYEQYF	TGTGCCAGCAGCCTCGTTTCCTACGAGCAGTACTTC
.	TRBV5-1	TRBJ2-7	.	CASSLEGASYEQYF	TGCGCCAGCAGCTTGGAAGGAGCCTCCTACGAGCAGTACTTC
.	TRBV2	TRBJ2-2	.	CASSDLRVRRELFF	TGTGCCAGCAGTGACCTCCGGGTACGCCGGGAGCTGTTTTTT
.	TRBV5-1	TRBJ2-5	.	CASSLGILTGNQETQYF	TGCGCCAGCAGCTTGGGGATCCTCACAGGTAACCAAGAGACCCAGTACTTC
.	TRBV9	TRBJ1-2	.	CASSSSLGVPNYGYTF	TGTGCCAGCAGCTCCTCTCTCGGGGTTCCTAACTATGGCTACACCTTC
.	TRBV5-1	TRBJ1-1	TRBD1	CASSPGQGRNTEAFF	TGCGCCAGCAGCCCCGGACAGGGTAGGAACACTGAAGCTTTCTTT
.	TRBV7-2	TRBJ2-4	TRBD1	CASSRRQGLNIQYF	TGTGCCAGCAGCCGACGACAGGGATTAAACATTCAGTACTTC
.	TRBV19	TRBJ2-7	TRBD1	CASSIQRIPGQNYEQYF	TGTGCCAGTAGTATACAGCGGATCCCGGGACAGAATTACGAGCAGTACTTC
.	TRBV2	TRBJ1-1	TRBD1	CASRLGTGGETEAFF	TGTGCCAGCAGGCTAGGGACAGGGGGAGAAACTGAAGCTTTCTTT
.	TRBV5-5	TRBJ1-5	.	CASSLSPNPSQPQHF	TGTGCCAGCAGCTTGAGTCCCAACCCAAGCCAGCCCCAGCATTTT
once	TRBV6-6	TRBJ1-5	.	CASSYSNQGNQPQHF	TGTGCCAGCAGTTACTCGAACCAGGGTAATCAGCCCCAGCATTTT
.	TRBV5-1	TRBJ1-3	TRBD1	CASSFSGTGASGNTIYF	TGCGCCAGCAGCTTTTCCGGGACAGGGGCCTCTGGAAACACCATATATTTT
.	TRBV27	TRBJ2-4	.	CASSPVAKNIQYF	TGTGCCAGCAGCCCCGTAGCCAAAAACATTCAGTACTTC
.	TRBV7-2	TRBJ1-6	.	CASSPPKRALGPLHF	TGTGCCAGCAGCCCGCCTAAGAGGGCCTTGGGACCCCTCCACTTT
.	TRBV5-6	TRBJ1-1	TRBD1	CASRQGATEAFF	TGTGCCAGCAGACAGGGGGCGACTGAAGCTTTCTTT
.	TRBV5-4	TRBJ2-7	.	CASSLDTSYEQYF	TGTGCCAGCAGCTTGGACACATCCTACGAGCAGTACTTC
.	TRBV6-1	TRBJ1-1	.	CASRGDTEAFF	TGTGCCAGCAGAGGGGACACTGAAGCTTTCTTT
.	TRBV28	TRBJ1-5	TRBD1	CASSFRDRGRSQPQHF	TGTGCCAGCAGTTTCCGGGACAGGGGCAGAAGTCAGCCCCAGCATTTT
.	TRBV7-6	TRBJ1-1	.	CASSLRVGGGGTEAFF	TGTGCCAGCAGCTTACGGGTGGGGGGGGGAGGCACTGAAGCTTTCTTT
.	TRBV4-2	TRBJ1-5	TRBD1	CASSVERTGNQPQHF	TGTGCCAGCAGTGTAGAAAGGACAGGGAACCAGCCCCAGCATTTT
few	TRBV2	TRBJ2-7	TRBD1	CASRTGTGSYEQYF	TGTGCCAGCAGAACCGGGACAGGGTCCTACGAGCAGTACTTC
.	TRBV6-1	TRBJ2-2	.	CASSTQGNTGELFF	TGTGCCAGCAGTACCCAGGGGAACACCGGGGAGCTGTTTTTT
.	TRBV6-1	TRBJ2-3	.	CASTIGRGASDTQYF	TGTGCCAGCACTATCGGCAGGGGCGCATCAGATACGCAGTATTTT
.	TRBV6-1	TRBJ2-1	TRBD1	CASSETGSSYNEQFF	TGTGCCAGCAGTGAGACAGGGAGCTCCTACAATGAGCAGTTCTTC
.	TRBV15	TRBJ2-2	TRBD1	CATSRATGVLSGELFF	TGTGCCACCAGCAGAGCGACAGGGGTGTTGTCCGGGGAGCTGTTTTTT
.	TRBV6-1	TRBJ2-7	.	CASSERPRVDEQYF	TGTGCCAGCAGTGAGAGGCCCAGGGTCGACGAGCAGTACTTC
.	TRBV4-1	TRBJ1-1	.	CASSPFLQGIITEAFF	TGCGCCAGCAGCCCCTTTCTTCAGGGCATCATCACTGAAGCTTTCTTT
.	TRBV19	TRBJ1-4	TRBD1	CASIRTGATNEKLFF	TGTGCCAGTATTCGAACAGGGGCAACTAATGAAAAACTGTTTTTT
.	TRBV7-9	TRBJ1-2	.	CASSLVHLLGRGDYGYTF	TGTGCCAGCAGCTTAGTACATTTGCTCGGCAGGGGAGACTATGGCTACACCTTC
.	TRBV9	TRBJ1-2	.	CASRQGQDGPYNYGYTF	TGTGCCAGCAGGCAAGGACAAGATGGCCCTTATAACTATGGCTACACCTTC
.	TRBV28	TRBJ2-7	.	CAAGAGSGEQYF	TGTGCCGCGGGGGCGGGTTCGGGTGAGCAGTACTTC
once	TRBV5-1	TRBJ1-6	.	CASSLAGGSNSPLHF	TGCGCCAGCAGCTTGGCGGGGGGGAGTAATTCACCCCTCCACTTT
.	TRBV4-1	TRBJ1-4	TRBD1	CASSQDTETGFFEKLFF	TGCGCCAGCAGCCAAGATACGGAGACAGGGTTTTTTGAAAAACTGTTTTTT
.	TRBV29-1	TRBJ2-5	.	CSVGEPGATSETQYF	TGCAGCGTGGGGGAGCCAGGGGCTACCTCAGAGACCCAGTACTTC
.	TRBV19	TRBJ1-2	.	CASSPLTGRVYGYTF	TGTGCCAGTAGTCCCCTGACGGGGAGGGTTTATGGCTACACCTTC
many	TRBV4-2	TRBJ2-7	TRBD1	CASSQDAGQGGYEQYF	TGTGCCAGCAGCCAAGATGCCGGACAGGGGGGGTACGAGCAGTACTTC
.	TRBV2	TRBJ2-2	TRBD2	CASRRAGGRGGGELFF	TGTGCCAGCAGGAGAGCGGGGGGGCGCGGAGGCGGGGAGCTGTTTTTT
few	TRBV5-6	TRBJ1-5	.	CASSLWAGTGMDQPQHF	TGTGCCAGCAGCTTGTGGGCGGGGACGGGGATGGATCAGCCCCAGCATTTT
.	TRBV20-1	TRBJ2-3	.	CSARSPSTQYF	TGCAGTGCTAGATCCCCCAGTACGCAGTATTTT
.	TRBV7-9	TRBJ1-1	.	CASRSSARRGRDTEAFF	TGTGCCAGCAGATCCTCAGCGAGGCGGGGGCGCGATACTGAAGCTTTCTTT
.	TRBV9	TRBJ2-7	.	CASSPDSSYEQYF	TGTGCCAGCAGCCCCGACAGCTCCTACGAGCAGTACTTC
.	TRBV28	TRBJ2-4	.	CASSSRDSPSIQYF	TGTGCCAGCAGTTCGCGGGACAGTCCCAGCATTCAGTACTTC
.	TRBV5-4	TRBJ2-1	TRBD1	CASSWPGGIEQFF	TGTGCCAGCAGCTGGCCAGGGGGAATCGAGCAGTTCTTC
.	TRBV5-1	TRBJ2-2	TRBD1	CASSPGQGGELFF	TGCGCCAGCAGCCCCGGACAGGGCGGGGAGCTGTTTTTT
.	TRBV7-8	TRBJ1-1	.	CASSAFRGAGTEAFF	TGTGCCAGCAGCGCATTCAGGGGAGCCGGCACTGAAGCTTTCTTT
.	TRBV13	TRBJ2-5	TRBD2	CASSYTSGDVRETQYF	TGTGCCAGCAGCTACACTAGCGGGGATGTTCGAGAGACCCAGTACTTC
.	TRBV9	TRBJ2-3	TRBD1	CASSVGGTGVDTQYF	TGTGCCAGCAGCGTAGGAGGGACAGGGGTAGATACGCAGTATTTT
.	TRBV11-2	TRBJ1-2	.	CASSSGLTNYGYTF	TGTGCCAGCAGCTCGGGACTGACTAACTATGGCTACACCTTC
.	TRBV9	TRBJ2-5	.	CASSVGTREETQYF	TGTGCCAGCAGCGTGGGGACAAGAGAAGAGACCCAGTACTTC